The present T cell receptor beta chain was sequenced within a study of shared clonotypes between healthy human individuals. Study as a whole: Plates per donor: three CD4 naive, three CD4 memory, two CD8 naive, one CD8 memory. Study-wide results and limits: Unshared clonotypes carried lower generation probabilities than those common to all four donors.

The donor cohort consisted entirely of Caucasian adults residing in Nashville, Tennessee. Assay used: immunoSEQ multiplex PCR; TCRdb lists only in-frame clones, some missing. Among 2.3 million or so clones listed, over 90% were seen once. This CDR3 comprises 15 residues. V gave up 7 bases and J gave up 8 bases; unmatched junction bases: 12. The germline CDR1 and CDR2 sequences are MNHEY and SVGAGI. About this clone itself: Its antigen remains unknown.

This TCR came from a young man in good health. Some clones in this sample may be carry-over from other donors' samples. Sequenced input: naive CD4+ T cells from PBMCs. Subset defined: CD45RA+ positively selected. This chain links TRBV6-5 with TRBJ1-4, with 8 bases fitting TRBD1. The CDR3 region is CASTKATGAREKLFF. The CDR3 nucleotides are TGTGCCAGCACCAAAGCGACAGGGGCGAGGGAAAAACTGTTTTTT.